These 18 T cell receptor beta chains originate from one sample sequenced in a study of patients and donors after allogeneic stem cell transplantation. TCRdb recomputed calls from the RT-PCR reads with MiXCR, one row per CDR3 protein. There are about 89,000 distinct CDR3 sequences in the sample; around 49% occur only once, and approximately 60% lies in the top ten. Sequenced input: blood, either unsorted or a sorted T cell fraction (not recorded which). The receptors were sampled from a human donor who was either an allogeneic HSCT recipient or a stem cell or donor lymphocyte infusion donor (not recorded which). It is not recorded whose cells these are; they may come from a transplant donor.

This clonotype was found once. This chain joins TRBV25-1 and TRBJ2-5; a possible D gene is TRBD2 (5 bases). V gave up 2 bases and J gave up 3 bases, with 10 bases separating them. Germline CDR1 MGHDK, CDR2 SYGVNS. The CDR3 is 14 residues long. CDR3: CASSEIGKEETQYF. The CDR3 DNA follows: TGTGCCAGCAGTGAAATCGGGAAGGAAGAGACCCAGTACTTC.

The CDR3 DNA sequence: TGTGCCATCAGCGCTTCGAGAAACTATGGCTACACCTTC. It is translated as CAISASRNYGYTF. This chain joins TRBV10-3 and TRBJ1-2; D gene ambiguous. Deletions cut 6 bases from V and 2 bases from J, with 10 bases between. CDR1 and CDR2 (germline): ENHRY, SYGVKD. This CDR3 contains 13 residues.

A few counts support this clonotype. The rearrangement uses TRBV12-3 or TRBV12-4 and TRBJ1-3, with TRBD1 as a possible D gene (5 bases). The CDR3 has 17 amino acids. V shed 3 bases and J shed 4 bases, with 19 bases lying between them. The CDR3: CASSFRGGSSRGNTIYF. CDR3 DNA sequence: TGTGCCAGCAGTTTTCGTGGGGGGAGTTCGAGAGGAAACACCATATATTTT.

This chain uses TRBV20-1 with TRBJ2-3, with TRBD2 matching 9 bases. Germline assignment: CDR1 DFQATT and CDR2 SNEGSKA (reference sequence). V lost 0 bases and J lost 5; bases outside the gene matches: 6. The CDR3 is 15 amino acids. The CDR3 nucleotides are TGCAGTGCTAGAGATGTAGCGGGAGCTGGAGATACGCAGTATTTT. Translated, it gives CSARDVAGAGDTQYF.

This clonotype was detected once. The rearrangement links TRBV7-2 to TRBJ2-2; D call uncertain. This CDR3 contains 16 residues. The V end lost 0 bases, the J end lost 4 bases, and 12 bases lay between the germline ends. The germline V gene has CDR1 SGHTA and CDR2 FQGNSA. CDR3 coding DNA: TGTGCCAGCAGCTTAGCCACAGCATCGCTCACCGGGGAGCTGTTTTTT. Encoded protein: CASSLATASLTGELFF.

J is TRBJ1-5 and V is TRBV7-8; perhaps TRBD1 as D (5 bases). The CDR3 is 16 residues long. Trimming took 1 base from V and 6 from J, leaving 16 bases between them. Germline V CDR1 and CDR2: SGHVS, FQNEAQ. The CDR3 sequence is CASSLEGLGGAQPQHF. The CDR3 nucleotides are TGTGCCAGCAGCTTAGAGGGCTTGGGAGGGGCTCAGCCCCAGCATTTT.

V gene TRBV28 combines with J gene TRBJ1-1, with D perhaps matching TRBD1 (6 bases). Trimming took off 5 bases at V and 2 bases at J, with 18 bases between the two ends. CDR1 is MDHEN and CDR2 is SYDVKM in the germline V gene. The CDR3 length is 16 residues. CDR3 region: CASSDGGAGTNTEAFF. In DNA, the CDR3 is TGTGCCAGCAGTGACGGGGGCGCAGGAACAAACACTGAAGCTTTCTTT.

This clonotype was counted a few times. The rearrangement links TRBV3-1 to TRBJ1-5; D gene unclear. CDR3 length equals 14 residues. From germline, CDR1 is LGHDT and CDR2 YNNKEL (reference sequence). V lost 0 bases and J 6 bases, leaving 9 bases between the germline ends. The CDR3 sequence: CASSQEVRGQPQHF. DNA of the CDR3: TGTGCCAGCAGCCAAGAAGTCCGAGGTCAGCCCCAGCATTTT.

The chain couples TRBV9 to TRBJ1-4; the match to TRBD1 covers 8 bases. Losses at the gene ends were 4 bases for V and 4 bases for J; bases not matched to a gene: 6. CDR1 is SGDLS, CDR2 YYNGEE, per germline. CDR3 length equals 15 residues. CDR3 nucleotide sequence: TGTGCCAGCAGCACCCGGACAGGGTATAATGAAAAACTGTTTTTT. It yields the protein CASSTRTGYNEKLFF.

The chain uses TRBV7-2 and TRBJ1-1; no reliable D call. Germline V gene sequence: CDR1 SGHTA, CDR2 FQGNSA. CDR3 length equals 13 residues. With 5 bases removed from V and 4 bases from J, the gap between germline ends came to 11 bases. The CDR3 loop reads CASSGRWGTEAFF. The CDR3 nucleotides read TGTGCCAGCAGCGGTAGGTGGGGCACTGAAGCTTTCTTT.

The chain links TRBV20-1 to TRBJ1-1, with TRBD1 matching over 8 bases. The V segment lost 5 bases and the J segment 1 base; nucleotides outside the gene matches: 12. Germline CDR1 is DFQATT and CDR2 is SNEGSKA (reference sequence). This CDR3 comprises 16 residues. This chain's CDR3 is CSAARTGQWWNTEAFF. DNA for the CDR3: TGCAGTGCTGCCCGGACAGGGCAATGGTGGAACACTGAAGCTTTCTTT.

The rearrangement uses TRBV6-5 and TRBJ2-7, with 10 bases fitting TRBD1. With 5 bases clipped from V and 9 bases from J, the junction kept 10 bases outside the gene matches. CDR3 length: 14 amino acids. Germline CDR1 and CDR2: MNHEY and SVGAGI. CDR3 sequence: CASSPRDRGGWQYF. CDR3 nucleotides: TGTGCCAGCAGTCCACGGGACAGGGGTGGGTGGCAGTACTTC.

In its sample, this clonotype was seen a few times. This sequence joins TRBV4-2 and TRBJ1-2; 7 bases line up with TRBD1. CDR1 is LGHNA, CDR2 YNFKEQ, per germline. Trimming removed 0 bases from V and 4 bases from J; junction bases left unmatched: 2. The CDR3 has 14 amino acids. CDR3 nucleotide sequence: TGTGCCAGCAGCCAAGAAGGGACAGTCTATGGCTACACCTTC. Encoded protein: CASSQEGTVYGYTF.

The chain uses TRBV18 and TRBJ1-3; no firm D call. Trimming took 0 bases from V and 4 from J, leaving 7 bases between them. The germline CDR1 and CDR2 sequences are KGHSH and LQKENI. The CDR3 is 14 residues long. This CDR3 is CASSPPVAGNTIYF. Written as DNA, the CDR3 is TGTGCCAGCTCACCACCGGTCGCGGGAAACACCATATATTTT.

The chain uses TRBV28 and TRBJ2-7; the D is unclear. V gave up 4 bases and J gave up 2 bases, with 12 bases separating them. From germline, CDR1 is MDHEN and CDR2 SYDVKM. The CDR3 has 14 residues. In DNA form, the CDR3 reads TGTGCCAGCAGTTCCGATCCTTGGACCTACGAGCAGTACTTC. This sequence encodes CASSSDPWTYEQYF.

V is TRBV9 and J is TRBJ1-2; no reliable D call. V was cut by 6 bases and J by 8 bases, with 20 bases left in between. Per the germline V gene, CDR1 is SGDLS and CDR2 is YYNGEE. The CDR3 totals 14 residues. The CDR3 reads CASTDRGEGRGYTF. The CDR3 DNA is TGTGCCAGCACCGACCGGGGTGAAGGGAGAGGCTACACCTTC.

This rearrangement joins TRBV4-3 to TRBJ1-3; D gene unclear. Germline CDR1 reads LGHNA; CDR2 reads YSLEER. The CDR3 contains 15 residues. V was cut by 0 bases and J by 0 bases, with 6 bases left in between. CDR3 in amino acids: CASSQDTNSGNTIYF. Here the CDR3 DNA reads TGCGCCAGCAGCCAAGACACCAACTCTGGAAACACCATATATTTT.

The count of this clonotype is one. V is TRBV12-3 or TRBV12-4 and J is TRBJ1-1, with D unclear. The CDR3 extends over 13 amino acids. The germline V and J ends were trimmed by 2 bases and 8 bases, with 12 bases remaining between them. The chain's CDR3 is CASSLMQVVEAFF. CDR3 DNA sequence: TGTGCCAGCAGTTTAATGCAAGTAGTAGAAGCTTTCTTT.